Listed below are T cell receptor beta chains from one sample, sequenced in a study of monozygotic twins with inflammatory bowel disease. TCRdb re-called the 5' RACE reads; every CDR3 protein appears as one record, without DNA. The sample data list fewer than 350,000 distinct CDR3 sequences. Material: blood. Receptors were obtained from a human donor with ulcerative colitis or Crohn's disease, or a healthy co-twin of an affected twin (not recorded which). Each CDR3 is given with its conserved first and last residue.

j_gene	len	v_gene	CDR3aa
TRBJ1-6	14	TRBV30	CAWSRGQFGSPLHF
TRBJ2-4	19	TRBV14	CASSFEKWVAGTRVNIQYF
TRBJ2-1	17	TRBV4-2	CASSPQRSSGRNNEQFF
TRBJ1-6	14	TRBV11-2	CASSFRGSDSPLHF
TRBJ2-7	15	TRBV7-8	CASSLAAGEYYEQYF
TRBJ2-1	14	TRBV6-5	CASSNGRGRNEQFF
TRBJ2-3	16	TRBV12-2	CASRLVAGVREDTQYF
TRBJ2-3	16	TRBV7-8	CASSPSLIGYTDTQYF
TRBJ2-5	14	TRBV20-1	CSADLGGTPETQYF
TRBJ2-2	15	TRBV9	CASSSTGIDTGELFF
TRBJ2-1	17	TRBV3-1	CASSQVPRGKAYNEQFF
TRBJ2-1	14	TRBV10-2	CASNPDRGLDEQFF
TRBJ1-1	11	TRBV20-1	CSAGQAHEAFF
TRBJ1-6	17	TRBV5-1	CASSLVPGTGGNSPLHF
TRBJ2-1	15	TRBV7-2	CASRLKGVEYNVQFF
TRBJ2-5	14	TRBV7-9	CASSLRPGEETQYF
TRBJ2-1	14	TRBV12-3/TRBV12-4	CASSFRQSWDEQFF
TRBJ1-4	13	TRBV4-1	CASSQVVREKLFF
TRBJ1-3	16	TRBV3-1	CASSQTGTRSGNTIYF
TRBJ1-5	16	TRBV6-1	CASLWEQAYSNQPQHF
TRBJ2-7	15	TRBV27	CASSLRFGMGYEQYF
TRBJ2-7	17	TRBV15	CATSRVFGTAVTYEQYF
TRBJ2-7	14	TRBV15	CATSRARTPYEQYF
TRBJ1-1	15	TRBV5-6	CASSLAAGWNTEAFF
TRBJ2-3	16	TRBV5-4	CASSWVDRRRTDTQYF
TRBJ1-6	18	TRBV12-3/TRBV12-4	CASSLKGPTGGGNSPLHF
TRBJ1-4	17	TRBV7-9	CASRLAGGPATNEKLFF
TRBJ2-6	16	TRBV5-1	CASSSQPGSGANVLTF
TRBJ2-1	14	TRBV7-2	CASSFTYEDNEQFF
TRBJ2-7	19	TRBV11-1	CASSLATLKGVGRLNEQYF
TRBJ1-2	15	TRBV5-4	CASSFGAKHNYGYTF
TRBJ2-6	16	TRBV5-1	CASSSGTGSGANVLTF
TRBJ2-7	15	TRBV5-1	CASSWDRVKTSEQYF
TRBJ1-3	15	TRBV6-1	CASRSRQGAGNTIYF
TRBJ2-7	14	TRBV20-1	CSASFAGASYEQYF
TRBJ2-3	12	TRBV29-1	CSDRTGTDTQYF
TRBJ2-1	15	TRBV7-2	CASSSAMEARDEQFF
TRBJ2-4	16	TRBV28	CASSPGTLRAKNIQYF
TRBJ2-3	17	TRBV28	CASSLSSGVGGTDTQYF
TRBJ2-5	13	TRBV5-1	CASSWQGSETQYF
TRBJ2-5	13	TRBV5-1	CASSLKGSETQYF
TRBJ2-7	17	TRBV6-5	CASSYSRDRGRPYEQYF
TRBJ1-4	14	TRBV6-2/TRBV6-3	CASRLQGTNEILFF
TRBJ2-5	15	TRBV5-1	CASSLFDRDQETQYF
TRBJ2-5	14	TRBV5-5	CASRSLRGEETQYF
TRBJ1-6	15	TRBV12-3/TRBV12-4	CASSLTGGAASPLHF
TRBJ2-3	14	TRBV15	CATSGTSSTDTQYF
TRBJ2-7	12	TRBV28	CASSLRAGEQYF
TRBJ2-7	19	TRBV20-1	CSARARDREIVFTDYEQYF
TRBJ2-7	13	TRBV9	CASSSGGPYEQYF